This TCR beta chain stems from a study of T-cell memory formation after mild COVID-19. Study in general: Clusters were largely donor specific.

Barcoded TCR alpha and TCR beta cDNA libraries with UMIs came from 5'RACE using constant-segment primers. TCRdb ran MiXCR on the 5' RACE reads and lists one entry per CDR3 protein. The table lists 400,000 to 550,000 distinct CDR3 sequences, around 27% of them singletons. Whole-study findings and limits: The authors left the SARS-CoV-2 specificity of second-wave clones peaking on day 37 unconfirmed.

This CDR3 has 15 amino acids. J gave up 3 bases and V 3 bases, and 8 bases lay outside the gene matches. Per the germline V gene, CDR1 is SGHDN and CDR2 is FVKESK. A remark on this clonotype: No antigen is known for it.

Input material: PBMCs or a T cell subset sorted from them (not recorded which). This clonotype was sampled from an adult woman who had mild COVID-19 (a few samples of this study predate the infection). Cell type and time point are not known. This chain joins TRBV14 and TRBJ2-7; 7 positions match TRBD2. CDR3 loop: CASSQSGLTLYEQYF. In DNA form, the CDR3 reads TGTGCCAGCAGCCAGTCGGGACTAACTCTCTACGAGCAGTACTTC. Together with reference TRBV14 and TRBJ2-7, the CDR3 gives the full variable domain: EAGVTQFPSHSVIEKGQTVTLRCDPISGHDNLYWYRRVMGKEIKFLLHFVKESKQDESGMPNNRFLAERTGGTYSTLKVQPAELEDSGVYFCASSQSGLTLYEQYFGPGTRLTVT.